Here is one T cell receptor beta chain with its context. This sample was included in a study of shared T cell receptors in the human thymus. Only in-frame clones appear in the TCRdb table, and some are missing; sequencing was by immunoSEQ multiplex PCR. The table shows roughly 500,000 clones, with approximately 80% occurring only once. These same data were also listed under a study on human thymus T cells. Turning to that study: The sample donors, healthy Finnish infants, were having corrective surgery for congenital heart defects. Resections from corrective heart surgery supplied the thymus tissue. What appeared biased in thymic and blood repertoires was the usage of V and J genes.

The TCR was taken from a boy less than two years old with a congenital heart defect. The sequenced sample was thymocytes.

The CDR3 is CASSQDESGVTYEQYF. For the CDR3, the DNA is TGTGCCAGCAGCCAAGATGAGAGCGGGGTTACCTACGAGCAGTACTTC. The J gene is TRBJ2-7, the V gene TRBV4-2; 7 bases line up with TRBD2. The trim removed 0 bases at V and 2 bases at J, leaving 7 bases unmatched. From germline, CDR1 is LGHNA and CDR2 YNFKEQ. The CDR3 contains 16 residues.